The rows below give T cell receptor beta chains drawn from one sample of a study of beta chain features in type 1 diabetes. Data came from immunoSEQ multiplex PCR; TCRdb stores just in-frame clones and leaves some out. Of fewer than 400,000 clones listed, roughly 8.8% are singletons. Sequences were obtained from central memory CD4+ T cells from blood. The receptors here all came from a man aged 25-45 years with type 1 diabetes. The CDR3 runs from the conserved cysteine through the conserved F or W. D genes are given only for firm matches. Rows give clone size only sometimes, using once, few, many, or a class for an expanded clone.

cdr3_nt cdr3_aa clone_size j_call d_call v_call
TGTGCCAGCAGCTCGGGGGTGCAGGGGTACGCCGGGGAGCTGTTTTTT CASSSGVQGYAGELFF few TRBJ2-2 NA TRBV27
TGCGCCAGCAGCTACGACCCTTCAGGATCAAACACTGAAGCTTTCTTT CASSYDPSGSNTEAFF few TRBJ1-1 NA TRBV5-1
TGCGCCCGCAGCCCCCTCCCCCCGGCAGGAGAGAACACCGGGGAGCTGTTTTTT CARSPLPPAGENTGELFF once TRBJ2-2 NA TRBV4-1
TGTGCCATCAGCACCTTGGAGGGGGCAGGCGAGCAGTACTTC CAISTLEGAGEQYF NA TRBJ2-7 NA TRBV10-3
TGTGCCAGCGGGCAGAAAAATCAGCCCCAGCATTTT CASGQKNQPQHF NA TRBJ1-5 NA TRBV6-5
TGTGCCAGCAGCTGGACAGTTGAAGCTTTCTTT CASSWTVEAFF NA TRBJ1-1 NA TRBV28
TGCATAGCCCAAAGCGGAACCTACGAGCAGTACTTC CIAQSGTYEQYF NA TRBJ2-7 NA TRBV29-1
TGTGCCAGCAGCCCCCGCCTCAGCGGGGACGGCACAGATACGCAGTATTTT CASSPRLSGDGTDTQYF NA TRBJ2-3 TRBD2 TRBV7-2
TGTGCCAGTGGGGGGACACCCTCGTGGGAGACCCAGTACTTC CASGGTPSWETQYF few TRBJ2-5 NA TRBV19
TGCAGCGTCACCTCCGGGACAGGGGCGGATGGCTACACCTTC CSVTSGTGADGYTF NA TRBJ1-2 TRBD1 TRBV29-1
TGTGCCAGCAGCCAAACCGGGGAAGAGACCCAGTACTTC CASSQTGEETQYF NA TRBJ2-5 NA TRBV7-7
TGTGCCAGCCTACCTCGGACAGGGAGCACAGATACGCAGTATTTT CASLPRTGSTDTQYF NA TRBJ2-3 TRBD1 TRBV6-6
TGTGCCAGCAGACGGGAGGGGGCCCCACACTCCTACGAGCAGTACTTC CASRREGAPHSYEQYF NA TRBJ2-7 NA TRBV7-2
TGTGCCAGCAGTGAGACCGTACGGGGGGATACAGATACGCAGTATTTT CASSETVRGDTDTQYF few TRBJ2-3 TRBD2 TRBV6-4
TGTGCAAGTCGCTTGTTGGGGGGCGTCGGCAATGAGCAGTTCTTC CASRLLGGVGNEQFF NA TRBJ2-1 NA TRBV12-2
TGTGCCAGCAGCTCCGGACTAGCGGGGGGGTTCGAGCAGTACTTC CASSSGLAGGFEQYF NA TRBJ2-7 TRBD2 TRBV7-9
TGTGCCAGCAGCATTGGACAGGGACGCAATCAGCCCCAGCATTTT CASSIGQGRNQPQHF few TRBJ1-5 TRBD1 TRBV5-8
TGTGCCAGCAGTGATAATCAAGAGACCCAGTACTTC CASSDNQETQYF NA TRBJ2-5 NA TRBV2
TGTGCCACCCTAGACCCGGGGACAGGGATCGGCACTGAAGCTTTCTTT CATLDPGTGIGTEAFF few TRBJ1-1 TRBD1 TRBV19
TGTGCCAGCAGCTTAGAACGTTGGGCCCGGGGAGGAGAGCAGTTCTTC CASSLERWARGGEQFF few TRBJ2-1 NA TRBV11-3
TGTGCCAGCCGGAGGAGCTCTGGGGCCAACGTCCTGACTTTC CASRRSSGANVLTF few TRBJ2-6 NA TRBV2
TGTGCCAGCAGGGGACAGTTTGGCTACACCTTC CASRGQFGYTF few TRBJ1-2 TRBD1 TRBV2
TGTGCCAGCAGCTTAGGGCCTTCGTATGGCTACACCTTC CASSLGPSYGYTF few TRBJ1-2 NA TRBV7-9
TGTGCCAGCAGCTTAGCCGGGACAGGGTCGGACATTCAGTACTTC CASSLAGTGSDIQYF NA TRBJ2-4 TRBD1 TRBV11-2
TGTGCCAGCAGGTATCAGTACGAGCAGTACTTC CASRYQYEQYF many TRBJ2-7 NA TRBV6-1
TGTGCCAGCAGCTTAGCACAGGGTTCCTATGGCTACACCTTC CASSLAQGSYGYTF NA TRBJ1-2 NA TRBV7-8
TGCGCCAGCAGCTCTGGACTCCTCGGGTACGAGCAGTACTTC CASSSGLLGYEQYF NA TRBJ2-7 NA TRBV5-1
TGTGCCAGCAGCTTGGTGGCAGACACTGAAGCTTTCTTT CASSLVADTEAFF NA TRBJ1-1 NA TRBV7-9
TGCGCCAGCAGGGTGGACCTCAATGAAAAACTGTTTTTT CASRVDLNEKLFF NA TRBJ1-4 NA TRBV5-1
TGCGCCAGCAGCCAAGGGGGGACAGGGTTTTACTTC CASSQGGTGFYF NA TRBJ1-2 TRBD1 TRBV4-3
TGTGCCAGTAGTATAGGGAGGGGCTCTGGGGCCAACGTCCTGACTTTC CASSIGRGSGANVLTF few TRBJ2-6 NA TRBV19
TGTGCCAGCAGCTTCCGGGACAGTGGGTACGAGCAGTACTTC CASSFRDSGYEQYF few TRBJ2-7 TRBD1 TRBV5-6
TGTGCCAGCAGTTTTCCGCAGGGGGCGAGCAATCAGCCCCAGCATTTT CASSFPQGASNQPQHF NA TRBJ1-5 TRBD1 TRBV28
TGTGCCAGCAGCACAAGAGGGGATATGACAGATACGCAGTATTTT CASSTRGDMTDTQYF NA TRBJ2-3 NA TRBV9
TGTGCCAGCAGCGGGACTAGCGGCTCCCAAGAGACCCAGTACTTC CASSGTSGSQETQYF NA TRBJ2-5 TRBD2 TRBV9